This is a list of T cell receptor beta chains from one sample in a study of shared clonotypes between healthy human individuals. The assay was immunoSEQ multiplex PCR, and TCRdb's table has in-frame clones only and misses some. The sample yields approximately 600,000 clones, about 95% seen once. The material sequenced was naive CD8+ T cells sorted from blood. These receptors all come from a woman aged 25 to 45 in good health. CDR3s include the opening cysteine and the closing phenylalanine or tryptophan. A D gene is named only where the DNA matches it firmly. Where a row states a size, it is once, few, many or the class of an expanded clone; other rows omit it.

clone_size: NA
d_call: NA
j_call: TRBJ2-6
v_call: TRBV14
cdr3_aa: CASSQDWLAGANVLTF
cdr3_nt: TGTGCCAGCAGCCAAGATTGGTTGGCCGGGGCCAACGTCCTGACTTTC

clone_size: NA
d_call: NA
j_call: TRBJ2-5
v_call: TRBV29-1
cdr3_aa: CSVEDGNGGGTQYF
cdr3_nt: TGCAGCGTTGAAGATGGTAACGGTGGAGGGACCCAGTACTTC

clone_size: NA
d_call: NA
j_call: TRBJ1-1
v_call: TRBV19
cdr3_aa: CASISRMNTEAFF
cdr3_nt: TGTGCCAGTATTAGCAGGATGAACACTGAAGCTTTCTTT

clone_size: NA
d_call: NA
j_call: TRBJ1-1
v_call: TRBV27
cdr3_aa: CASSFAGANTEAFF
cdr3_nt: TGTGCCAGCAGTTTTGCGGGCGCGAACACTGAAGCTTTCTTT

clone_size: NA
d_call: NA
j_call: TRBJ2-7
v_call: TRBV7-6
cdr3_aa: CASSFGVTGKEQYF
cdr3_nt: TGTGCCAGCAGCTTTGGGGTCACGGGCAAAGAGCAGTACTTC

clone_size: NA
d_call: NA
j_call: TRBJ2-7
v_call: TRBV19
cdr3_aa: CASSVTGKTSYEQYF
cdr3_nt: TGTGCCAGTAGTGTGACAGGCAAAACCTCCTACGAGCAGTACTTC

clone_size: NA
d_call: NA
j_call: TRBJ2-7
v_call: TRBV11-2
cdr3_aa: CASSLDAGFYYEQYF
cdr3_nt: TGTGCCAGCAGCTTAGACGCGGGATTTTATTACGAGCAGTACTTC

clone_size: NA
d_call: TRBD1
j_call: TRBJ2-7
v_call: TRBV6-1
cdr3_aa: CASSDRGRSYEQYF
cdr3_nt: TGTGCCAGCAGTGACAGGGGGCGGTCGTACGAGCAGTACTTC

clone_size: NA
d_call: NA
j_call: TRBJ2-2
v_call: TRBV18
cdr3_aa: CASSPSGPDHSNTGELFF
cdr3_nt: TGTGCCAGCTCACCATCGGGTCCGGACCATTCGAACACCGGGGAGCTGTTTTTT

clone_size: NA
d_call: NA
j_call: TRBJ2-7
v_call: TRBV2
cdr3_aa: CASSEVKNYEQYF
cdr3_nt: TGTGCCAGCAGTGAAGTTAAGAACTACGAGCAGTACTTC

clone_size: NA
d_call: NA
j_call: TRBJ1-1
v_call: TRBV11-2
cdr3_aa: CASSPFVGVNTEAFF
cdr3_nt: TGTGCCAGCAGCCCGTTTGTAGGAGTGAACACTGAAGCTTTCTTT

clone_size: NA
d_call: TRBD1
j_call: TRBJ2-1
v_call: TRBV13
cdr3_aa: CASSTRSGTGGEVNEQFF
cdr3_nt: TGTGCCAGCAGCACGCGGTCCGGGACAGGGGGCGAGGTAAATGAGCAGTTCTTC

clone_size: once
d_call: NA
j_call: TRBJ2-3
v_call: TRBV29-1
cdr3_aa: CSVEGSGQGGDTQYF
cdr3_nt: TGCAGCGTTGAAGGTTCGGGGCAAGGTGGAGATACGCAGTATTTT

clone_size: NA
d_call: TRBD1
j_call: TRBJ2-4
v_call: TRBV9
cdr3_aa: CASSVGDNRGRGENIQYF
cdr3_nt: TGTGCCAGCAGCGTCGGCGACAACAGGGGGCGCGGGGAAAACATTCAGTACTTC

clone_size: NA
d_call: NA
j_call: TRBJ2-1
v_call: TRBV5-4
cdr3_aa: CASSADHYNEQFF
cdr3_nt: TGTGCCAGCAGCGCGGACCATTACAATGAGCAGTTCTTC